The rows below give T cell receptor beta chains drawn from one sample of a study of regulatory T cells in long-lasting Graves disease. TCRdb re-analysed the multiplex PCR reads in MiXCR, keeping a single row per CDR3 protein. The repertoire holds about 440,000 distinct CDR3 sequences, 15% seen once, with approximately 15% in the top ten. The data also belong to a second study, concerning T cells in Graves' hyperthyroidism and ophthalmopathy.

This specimen was peripheral blood mononuclear cells (PBMCs), taken at new diagnosis, from a patient treated with antithyroid drugs. These receptors were taken from a woman aged 25 to 39 with Graves disease. Each CDR3 is given with its conserved first and last residue. Each record gives: V gene, clone size, D gene, J gene, CDR3 DNA, CDR3 protein. The D gene is left open where the match is weak. The size of a clone is reported for some rows only, either as once, few or many, or as a class for expanded clones.

v_call: TRBV20-1; clone_size: many; d_call: TRBD2; j_call: TRBJ2-5; cdr3_nt: TGCAGTGCTAGAGGGGGATTGCGGGAGGGCCTTTGGACCCAGTACTTC; cdr3_aa: CSARGGLREGLWTQYF
v_call: TRBV12-3/TRBV12-4; clone_size: few; d_call: TRBD2; j_call: TRBJ2-5; cdr3_nt: TGTGCCAGCAGTTTAGGTGTCAGCGGGAGGGCCGGAGAGACCCAGTACTTC; cdr3_aa: CASSLGVSGRAGETQYF
v_call: TRBV25-1; clone_size: .; d_call: TRBD1; j_call: TRBJ2-7; cdr3_nt: TGTGCCAGCAGTGACCCCGGACGGTCCAGGGGGCCGGCCTACGAGCAGTACTTC; cdr3_aa: CASSDPGRSRGPAYEQYF
v_call: TRBV7-9; clone_size: .; d_call: .; j_call: TRBJ2-7; cdr3_nt: TGTGCCAGCAGCCACCAATCTGGCTCCTACGAGCAGTACTTC; cdr3_aa: CASSHQSGSYEQYF
v_call: TRBV2; clone_size: many; d_call: TRBD1; j_call: TRBJ2-1; cdr3_nt: TGTGCCAGCACGGGACAGGGAGGAGGGCGAGGTGAGCAGTTCTTC; cdr3_aa: CASTGQGGGRGEQFF
v_call: TRBV11-2; clone_size: few; d_call: .; j_call: TRBJ2-7; cdr3_nt: TGTGCCAGCAGCTTAGCTTGGCAGGGGACCTCCTACGAGCAGTACTTC; cdr3_aa: CASSLAWQGTSYEQYF
v_call: TRBV11-2; clone_size: few; d_call: TRBD1; j_call: TRBJ2-7; cdr3_nt: TGTGCCAGCACTTGGACAGGTGGGGAGCAGTACTTC; cdr3_aa: CASTWTGGEQYF
v_call: TRBV11-2; clone_size: few; d_call: TRBD2; j_call: TRBJ2-5; cdr3_nt: TGTGCCAGCAGCTCCGGGGACACGGGACTAGCTGTGCGGGAGACCCAGTACTTC; cdr3_aa: CASSSGDTGLAVRETQYF
v_call: TRBV13; clone_size: many; d_call: TRBD1; j_call: TRBJ2-2; cdr3_nt: TGTGCCAGCAGCTTAGGGACAGGGGCGTGGGACACCGGGGAGCTGTTTTTT; cdr3_aa: CASSLGTGAWDTGELFF
v_call: TRBV5-1; clone_size: many; d_call: TRBD2; j_call: TRBJ2-1; cdr3_nt: TGCGCCAGCAGTTTCGACGGCGGGCTAGCGGAGGGCCCGTACAATGAGCAGTTCTTC; cdr3_aa: CASSFDGGLAEGPYNEQFF
v_call: TRBV5-1; clone_size: many; d_call: .; j_call: TRBJ2-1; cdr3_nt: TGCGCCAGCAGCTGGGGACAATCGAACAATGAGCAGTTCTTC; cdr3_aa: CASSWGQSNNEQFF
v_call: TRBV5-1; clone_size: .; d_call: TRBD1; j_call: TRBJ2-5; cdr3_nt: TGCGCCAGCAGCTTGGAGGACAGGGTGCAAGAGACCCAGTACTTC; cdr3_aa: CASSLEDRVQETQYF
v_call: TRBV18; clone_size: many; d_call: .; j_call: TRBJ2-5; cdr3_nt: TGTGCCAGCTCACCACGAACGGGAGCCGGGGGAGAGACCCAGTACTTC; cdr3_aa: CASSPRTGAGGETQYF
v_call: TRBV24-1; clone_size: .; d_call: TRBD2; j_call: TRBJ2-1; cdr3_nt: TGTGCCACCAGTGATTCCTTCAGCGGGACCCGGGGCTATGAGCAGTTCTTC; cdr3_aa: CATSDSFSGTRGYEQFF
v_call: TRBV28; clone_size: many; d_call: .; j_call: TRBJ2-7; cdr3_nt: TGTGCCAGCAGCCTTATAGGGGACAACTCCTACGAGCAGTACTTC; cdr3_aa: CASSLIGDNSYEQYF
v_call: TRBV7-3; clone_size: many; d_call: TRBD1; j_call: TRBJ2-1; cdr3_nt: TGTGCCAGCAGCCCCGGACAGGGACGGCATGAGCAGTTCTTC; cdr3_aa: CASSPGQGRHEQFF
v_call: TRBV27; clone_size: many; d_call: TRBD1; j_call: TRBJ2-7; cdr3_nt: TGTGCCAGCAGTTTCGCCGGGACAGGCTCCTACGAGCAGTACTTC; cdr3_aa: CASSFAGTGSYEQYF
v_call: TRBV24-1; clone_size: .; d_call: .; j_call: TRBJ1-4; cdr3_nt: TGTGCCACCAGTGCCCCGGGTACTAATGAAAAACTGTTTTTT; cdr3_aa: CATSAPGTNEKLFF
v_call: TRBV6-1; clone_size: many; d_call: TRBD2; j_call: TRBJ2-5; cdr3_nt: TGTGCCAGCTTGAATCAGCGGGGCGAGACCCAGTACTTC; cdr3_aa: CASLNQRGETQYF
v_call: TRBV10-1; clone_size: many; d_call: .; j_call: TRBJ2-3; cdr3_nt: TGCGCCAGCAGTGAGTCGATAGCGGATAGCACAGATACGCAGTATTTT; cdr3_aa: CASSESIADSTDTQYF
v_call: TRBV27; clone_size: many; d_call: TRBD1; j_call: TRBJ2-7; cdr3_nt: TGTGCCAGCAGAGTGGTACCGGGACAGACCTACGAGCAGTACTTC; cdr3_aa: CASRVVPGQTYEQYF
v_call: TRBV24-1; clone_size: many; d_call: TRBD1; j_call: TRBJ2-3; cdr3_nt: TGTGCCACCAGTGTTGGGGACAGTAGTGCGGATACGCAGTATTTT; cdr3_aa: CATSVGDSSADTQYF
v_call: TRBV5-1; clone_size: many; d_call: TRBD2; j_call: TRBJ2-3; cdr3_nt: TGTGCCAGCAGCTTGACTAGCGGACGCACAGATACGCAGTATTTT; cdr3_aa: CASSLTSGRTDTQYF
v_call: TRBV7-6; clone_size: few; d_call: .; j_call: TRBJ2-2; cdr3_nt: TGTGCCAGCAGCCAGGGCTGGGACACCGGGGAGCTGTTTTTT; cdr3_aa: CASSQGWDTGELFF
v_call: TRBV27; clone_size: .; d_call: TRBD2; j_call: TRBJ2-5; cdr3_nt: TGTGCCAGCAGACCCGGGACTAGTGCAGAGACCCAGTACTTC; cdr3_aa: CASRPGTSAETQYF
v_call: TRBV5-1; clone_size: .; d_call: .; j_call: TRBJ2-2; cdr3_nt: TGCGCCAGCAGCTTGGAAGTACGGGTGGCAGGGGAGCTGTTTTTT; cdr3_aa: CASSLEVRVAGELFF
v_call: TRBV7-9; clone_size: few; d_call: TRBD2; j_call: TRBJ2-1; cdr3_nt: TGTGCCAGCAGCTTAGTTGCGACTAGCGGGTTCCCCAATGAGCAGTTCTTC; cdr3_aa: CASSLVATSGFPNEQFF
v_call: TRBV12-3/TRBV12-4; clone_size: many; d_call: TRBD2; j_call: TRBJ2-7; cdr3_nt: TGTGCCAGCAGTCTAGCGGGAGGGCCTATTAACGAGCAGTACTTC; cdr3_aa: CASSLAGGPINEQYF
v_call: TRBV20-1; clone_size: once; d_call: .; j_call: TRBJ2-1; cdr3_nt: TGCAGTGCTGAGGGCAGGAGCTCCTACAATGAGCAGTTCTTC; cdr3_aa: CSAEGRSSYNEQFF
v_call: TRBV27; clone_size: .; d_call: .; j_call: TRBJ1-2; cdr3_nt: TGTGCCAGCAGCCCAAGGACGGCGGGGGTCTATGGCTACACCTTC; cdr3_aa: CASSPRTAGVYGYTF
v_call: TRBV6-2/TRBV6-3; clone_size: .; d_call: TRBD2; j_call: TRBJ2-7; cdr3_nt: TGTGCCAGCAGCGGGAGGGGGGACGAGCAGTACTTC; cdr3_aa: CASSGRGDEQYF
v_call: TRBV9; clone_size: few; d_call: .; j_call: TRBJ2-1; cdr3_nt: TGTGCCAGCAGCGCCCGGCTGGGCTCCTACAATGAGCAGTTCTTC; cdr3_aa: CASSARLGSYNEQFF
v_call: TRBV3-1; clone_size: many; d_call: .; j_call: TRBJ2-1; cdr3_nt: TGTGCCAGCAGCCTATTGAGCGGTCCCAATGAGCAGTTCTTC; cdr3_aa: CASSLLSGPNEQFF
v_call: TRBV19; clone_size: few; d_call: TRBD1; j_call: TRBJ2-5; cdr3_nt: TGTGCCAGTACCCCCGGGACAGGGGAAGAGACCCAGTACTTC; cdr3_aa: CASTPGTGEETQYF
v_call: TRBV4-1; clone_size: many; d_call: .; j_call: TRBJ2-7; cdr3_nt: TGCGCCAGCAGCCAAGTGGCGCCAGCCTACGAGCAGTACTTC; cdr3_aa: CASSQVAPAYEQYF
v_call: TRBV3-1; clone_size: .; d_call: .; j_call: TRBJ1-1; cdr3_nt: TGTGCCAGCAGCCTGGAGCCCTGGGAGCCCAACACTGAAGCTTTCTTT; cdr3_aa: CASSLEPWEPNTEAFF
v_call: TRBV5-1; clone_size: many; d_call: .; j_call: TRBJ2-7; cdr3_nt: TGCGCCAGCAGCCCACGGGGAATGGCCTACGAGCAGTACTTC; cdr3_aa: CASSPRGMAYEQYF
v_call: TRBV24-1; clone_size: few; d_call: .; j_call: TRBJ2-2; cdr3_nt: TGTGCCACTTGCGAGGGGGAAGGCACCGGGGAGCTGTTTTTT; cdr3_aa: CATCEGEGTGELFF
v_call: TRBV29-1; clone_size: many; d_call: .; j_call: TRBJ2-3; cdr3_nt: TGCAGCGTTGGTCAGCTCCTTTATTGGCAGTATTTT; cdr3_aa: CSVGQLLYWQYF
v_call: TRBV5-1; clone_size: many; d_call: TRBD1; j_call: TRBJ2-3; cdr3_nt: TGCGCCAGCAGCTTGCCCGGACAGGGGACAGATACGCAGTATTTT; cdr3_aa: CASSLPGQGTDTQYF
v_call: TRBV24-1; clone_size: .; d_call: TRBD2; j_call: TRBJ2-7; cdr3_nt: TGTGCCACCAGTGACCCCGGGACTAGCGGATCCTACGAGCAGTACTTC; cdr3_aa: CATSDPGTSGSYEQYF
v_call: TRBV27; clone_size: .; d_call: TRBD1; j_call: TRBJ2-2; cdr3_nt: TGTGCCAGCAGTGGCGGACAGGTCAACGCCGGAACCACCGGGGAGCTGTTTTTT; cdr3_aa: CASSGGQVNAGTTGELFF
v_call: TRBV20-1; clone_size: .; d_call: TRBD2; j_call: TRBJ2-1; cdr3_nt: TGCAGTGCTGATGGGACTAGCGGACTCCTCTACAATGAGCAGTTCTTC; cdr3_aa: CSADGTSGLLYNEQFF
v_call: TRBV3-1; clone_size: few; d_call: TRBD2; j_call: TRBJ2-1; cdr3_nt: TGTGCCAGCAGCCGAGAATCGGAGAGAGGACTAGCGGGATTAGATGAGCAGTTCTTC; cdr3_aa: CASSRESERGLAGLDEQFF
v_call: TRBV5-1; clone_size: .; d_call: .; j_call: TRBJ1-4; cdr3_nt: TGCGCCAGCAGCGGGCAGGATGAAAAACTGTTTTTT; cdr3_aa: CASSGQDEKLFF
v_call: TRBV6-5; clone_size: many; d_call: TRBD1; j_call: TRBJ2-6; cdr3_nt: TGTGCCAGCAGTTACCCCCGGACAGGGGATAACTCTGGGGCCAACGTCCTGACTTTC; cdr3_aa: CASSYPRTGDNSGANVLTF
v_call: TRBV6-1; clone_size: .; d_call: TRBD1; j_call: TRBJ1-4; cdr3_nt: TGTGCCAGCAGTAACGGGGCGACAGGGGAAAAACTGTTTTTT; cdr3_aa: CASSNGATGEKLFF
v_call: TRBV20-1; clone_size: many; d_call: TRBD2; j_call: TRBJ2-1; cdr3_nt: TGCAGTGCTACCTTTAGCGGGAGGGCCGGGTACAATGAGCAGTTCTTC; cdr3_aa: CSATFSGRAGYNEQFF
v_call: TRBV30; clone_size: many; d_call: .; j_call: TRBJ2-7; cdr3_nt: TGTGCCTGGAGTGTGTATTCCAACTACGAGCAGTACTTC; cdr3_aa: CAWSVYSNYEQYF
v_call: TRBV7-9; clone_size: many; d_call: .; j_call: TRBJ2-3; cdr3_nt: TGTGCCAGCAGCTTCTCGGGATTAAAGGAAGATACGCAGTATTTT; cdr3_aa: CASSFSGLKEDTQYF
v_call: TRBV10-3; clone_size: many; d_call: TRBD2; j_call: TRBJ2-1; cdr3_nt: TGTGCCATCAGTGAGTTGGCTAGCGGGATACGGAATGAGCAGTTCTTC; cdr3_aa: CAISELASGIRNEQFF
v_call: TRBV10-2; clone_size: .; d_call: .; j_call: TRBJ2-2; cdr3_nt: TGCGCCAGCAGTGAACTAGCTCTGAACACCGGGGAGCTGTTTTTT; cdr3_aa: CASSELALNTGELFF
v_call: TRBV13; clone_size: many; d_call: .; j_call: TRBJ2-2; cdr3_nt: TGTGCCAGCAGCTTAGGAGACACGAACACCGGGGAGCTGTTTTTT; cdr3_aa: CASSLGDTNTGELFF
v_call: TRBV6-2/TRBV6-3; clone_size: many; d_call: .; j_call: TRBJ2-3; cdr3_nt: TGTGCCAGCAGTGACGCTGAGGGAAGAGCAGATACGCAGTATTTT; cdr3_aa: CASSDAEGRADTQYF
v_call: TRBV3-1; clone_size: many; d_call: .; j_call: TRBJ2-1; cdr3_nt: TGTGCCAGCAGCCAGACAAACAATGAGCAGTTCTTC; cdr3_aa: CASSQTNNEQFF